The 21 T cell receptor beta chains below were found in one sample sequenced in a study of T cells in Graves' hyperthyroidism and ophthalmopathy. Authors of the study amplified TCR beta CDR3 regions from RNA transcripts. The TCR CDR3 first-round RT-PCR relied on the HTBI primer set. MiXCR was run by TCRdb on the multiplex PCR reads, yielding one entry per CDR3 protein. The table records more than 650,000 distinct CDR3 sequences, roughly 15% of them present only once. The sample consisted of blood. Receptor source: a woman younger than 35 with Graves' hyperthyroidism.

This clonotype came up many times. In DNA form, the CDR3 reads TGTGCCAGCTCACCGGGGCGCGTAGGGACAGAGACCCAGTACTTC. Residues: CASSPGRVGTETQYF. This chain links TRBV18 with TRBJ2-5; D might be TRBD1 or TRBD2, each matching 5 bases. This CDR3 has 15 amino acids. Germline lookup yields CDR1 KGHSH and CDR2 LQKENI. Trimming took 3 bases from V and 4 from J, leaving 15 bases between them.

The rearrangement uses TRBV20-1 and TRBJ2-3; 11 bases align to TRBD1. Unmatched junction bases numbered 9, after V lost 1 base and J lost 6 bases. The CDR3 covers 16 residues. Germline V CDR1 and CDR2: DFQATT, SNEGSKA (reference sequence). The CDR3 is CSARGFVGTGGDTQYF. The CDR3 DNA follows: TGCAGTGCTAGAGGTTTTGTCGGGACAGGGGGGGATACGCAGTATTTT.

This clonotype was detected ten times or more. The chain has TRBV11-2 and TRBJ1-2, with D possibly matching TRBD1 (5 bases). Looked up from germline, CDR1 is SGHAT and CDR2 is FQNNGV. The CDR3 is 15 residues long. V lost 5 bases and J 6 bases, leaving 19 bases between the germline ends. The CDR3 DNA reads as TGTGCCAGCAGCCCGCGGGGCCCTAGCTATGATGGCTACACCTTC. Amino acids: CASSPRGPSYDGYTF.

This clonotype was seen many times. The chain uses TRBV28 and TRBJ1-2; 10 positions match TRBD1. The germline gives CDR1 MDHEN, CDR2 SYDVKM. The CDR3 covers 15 residues. Trimming at V came to 4 bases and at J to 8 bases, leaving 10 bases not matched to a gene. The CDR3 DNA follows: TGTGCCAGCAGTTCCCCCGGGACAGGGGAGCAAGGCTACACCTTC. It encodes CASSSPGTGEQGYTF.

The V call is TRBV13, the J call TRBJ2-7; D is uncertain. Trimming shortened V by 4 bases and J by 4 bases, and 11 bases separated the two germline ends. Germline V gene lookup returns CDR1 PRHDT and CDR2 FYEKMQ (reference sequence). This CDR3 is built from 13 residues. CDR3 in DNA: TGTGCCAGCAGCTCCCCGACGAAATACGAGCAGTACTTC. This sequence encodes CASSSPTKYEQYF. The variable domain in full, with the rest retrieved from reference TRBV13 and TRBJ2-7, is AAGVIQSPRHLIKEKRETATLKCYPIPRHDTVYWYQQGPGQDPQFLISFYEKMQSDKGSIPDRFSAQQFSDYHSELNMSSLELGDSALYFCASSSPTKYEQYFGPGTRLTVT.

This clonotype has at least ten counts. This chain joins TRBV2 and TRBJ1-2; TRBD1 matches 9 bases. Looked up from germline, CDR1 is SNHLY and CDR2 is FYNNEI. V shed 9 bases and J 6 bases; nucleotides not matched to a gene: 8. The CDR3 runs 13 residues. Here the CDR3 DNA reads TGTGCCAGGGCGGGACAGGGTGACGATGGCTACACCTTC. Its translation is CARAGQGDDGYTF.

This clonotype was observed a few times. The genes are TRBV2 and TRBJ2-5, with D uncertain. Per the germline V gene, CDR1 is SNHLY and CDR2 is FYNNEI. This CDR3 contains 13 residues. V lost 6 bases and J lost 13, with 21 bases in between. The DNA of the CDR3 is TGTGCCAGCAGATCGGACGGAGAACGGTGGGGGTACTTC. Amino acids: CASRSDGERWGYF.

Ten or more counts support this clonotype. This chain joins TRBV7-9 and TRBJ2-1; 12 positions agree with TRBD2. CDR3 length: 16 residues. J gave up 2 bases and V 4 bases, and 3 bases lay outside the gene matches. The V gene's germline CDR1 is SEHNR and CDR2 FQNEAQ (reference sequence). The DNA for the CDR3 is TGTGCCAGCAGCTCGACTAGCGGGAGCCCCTACAATGAGCAGTTCTTC. It codes for CASSSTSGSPYNEQFF. Full variable domain (rest looked up from reference TRBV7-9 and TRBJ2-1): DTGVSQNPRHKITKRGQNVTFRCDPISEHNRLYWYRQTLGQGPEFLTYFQNEAQLEKSRLLSDRFSAERPKGSFSTLEIQRTEQGDSAMYLCASSSTSGSPYNEQFFGPGTRLTVL.

This clonotype has at least ten counts. The rearrangement links TRBV7-3 to TRBJ2-1; D remains ambiguous. The CDR3 is 17 amino acids. The V and J ends lost 0 bases and 1 base respectively, with 13 bases between them. Germline V gene lookup returns CDR1 SGHTA and CDR2 FQGTGA. This CDR3 is CASSLTRGKASYNEQFF. The CDR3 region has the DNA TGTGCCAGCAGCTTAACCCGTGGTAAGGCTTCCTACAATGAGCAGTTCTTC.

This clonotype has just a few counts. This sequence joins TRBV4-3 and TRBJ1-1; perhaps TRBD1 as D (6 bases). The CDR3 extends over 16 amino acids. V lost 0 bases, J lost 4 bases, and 15 bases lay in between. Germline CDR1 is LGHNA and CDR2 is YSLEER. The CDR3 coding sequence is TGCGCCAGCAGCCAAGATCCCCAGACAGGTAGCACTGAAGCTTTCTTT. As protein: CASSQDPQTGSTEAFF.

There are a few counts of this clonotype. This chain uses TRBV27 with TRBJ2-1; no firm D call. The CDR3 totals 13 residues. Per germline, CDR1 MNHEY and CDR2 SMNVEV (reference sequence). V lost 3 bases, J lost 10 bases, and 13 bases lay in between. The CDR3 loop is CASSFRAAAEQFF. CDR3 coding DNA: TGTGCCAGCAGTTTCCGGGCGGCGGCCGAGCAGTTCTTC.

The chain joins TRBV12-3 or TRBV12-4 to TRBJ2-4, with D possibly matching TRBD2 (5 bases). There are 14 residues in the CDR3. The germline V and J ends were trimmed by 4 bases and 8 bases, with 15 bases remaining between them. The CDR3, as DNA: TGTGCCAGCAGTTCCAATCAAAACGGGGACATTCAGTACTTC. This gives the protein CASSSNQNGDIQYF.

On this clonotype itself: A read error may be the cause here, since a much bigger clone is one base away. The gene calls are TRBV11-1 and TRBJ1-2; D remains ambiguous. Per the germline V gene, CDR1 is SGHAT and CDR2 is FQDESV (reference sequence). V lost 2 bases and J lost 4, with 11 bases in between. The CDR3 has 14 residues. CDR3 coding DNA: TGTGCCAGCAGCTTAAGCATGAATTCCTATGGCTACACCTTC. It codes for CASSLSMNSYGYTF.

This clonotype was observed many times. The gene calls are TRBV30 and TRBJ1-1; D remains ambiguous. Germline V gene lookup returns CDR1 GTSNPN and CDR2 SVGIG (reference sequence). This CDR3 comprises 14 residues. The V end was cut by 3 bases, the J end by 1 base, with 12 bases between. CDR3 residues: CAWSHSRRNTEAFF. As DNA, the CDR3 is TGTGCCTGGAGCCACTCCAGGAGGAACACTGAAGCTTTCTTT.

This chain links TRBV10-3 with TRBJ1-4; 9 positions match TRBD1. CDR3 size: 18 residues. V was clipped by 5 bases and J by 0 bases; unmatched bases: 10. Germline V gene data show CDR1 as ENHRY and CDR2 as SYGVKD. DNA for the CDR3: TGTGCCATCAGTACTATCCCGGGACAGGGACCAACTAATGAAAAACTGTTTTTT. It is translated as CAISTIPGQGPTNEKLFF.

The chain recombines TRBV24-1 with TRBJ1-2, with TRBD1 matching 8 bases. Per the germline V gene, CDR1 is KGHDR and CDR2 is SFDVKD. This CDR3 has 15 residues. With 4 bases clipped from V and 11 bases from J, the junction kept 14 bases outside the gene matches. Here the CDR3 reads CATSDPGQGGLFYTF. The CDR3 DNA reads as TGTGCCACCAGTGACCCTGGACAGGGCGGCCTTTTTTACACCTTC.

Ten or more counts support this clonotype. The chain couples TRBV11-3 to TRBJ2-1; D call uncertain. Trimming stripped 5 bases from V and 0 bases from J, with 14 bases between. The germline V gene encodes CDR1 SGHNT and CDR2 YENEEA. The CDR3 runs to 16 residues. CDR3 nucleotides: TGTGCCAGCAGCGCAAGACAAGATAGCTCCTACAATGAGCAGTTCTTC. It is translated as CASSARQDSSYNEQFF.

CDR3 nucleotides: TGCAGCGGAGCCGGGACTAGCGGGACGAGCACAGATACGCAGTATTTT. Its protein is CSGAGTSGTSTDTQYF. The chain employs TRBV29-1 and TRBJ2-3; 13 bases are shared with TRBD2. Germline V gene lookup returns CDR1 SQVTM and CDR2 ANQGSEA. V trimming: 7 bases; J trimming: 0 bases; junction bases outside the gene matches: 7. The CDR3 is 16 residues long.

This clonotype was seen many times. This rearrangement joins TRBV27 to TRBJ1-4; D may be TRBD1 (5 bases). V shed 3 bases and J shed 7 bases, with 12 bases lying between them. The CDR3 loop spans 14 amino acids. From germline, CDR1 is MNHEY and CDR2 SMNVEV (reference sequence). CDR3 bases: TGTGCCAGCAGTTTTGGGGGTAGGGGTGAAAAACTGTTTTTT. Translating gives CASSFGGRGEKLFF.

This clonotype has a count of ten or more. The chain joins TRBV28 to TRBJ2-1; tentative D call: TRBD1 (6 bases). V was clipped by 5 bases and J by 7 bases, with 21 bases between them. CDR1 is MDHEN, CDR2 SYDVKM, per germline. This CDR3 has 16 residues. The CDR3 here is CASSPRGRGLRNEQFF. The CDR3 nucleotides are TGTGCCAGCAGTCCTAGGGGCAGGGGATTAAGGAATGAGCAGTTCTTC.

This clonotype was seen repeatedly, ten times or more. The chain employs TRBV6-1 and TRBJ2-7, with 8 positions matching TRBD1. Trimming removed 1 base from V and 5 bases from J; junction bases left unmatched: 1. Germline-derived CDR1 and CDR2 are MNHNS and SASEGT. CDR3 length equals 13 residues. The CDR3 bases are TGTGCCAGCAGTGAAGGGACAGGGAACGAGCAGTACTTC. Its translation: CASSEGTGNEQYF.